The 3 T cell receptor beta chains below were found in one sample sequenced in a study of T cell responses to AZD1222 COVID-19 vaccine. Assay used: immunoSEQ multiplex PCR; TCRdb lists only in-frame clones, some missing. Among fewer than 120,000 clones listed, roughly 93% were seen once. The sequences come from peripheral blood, collected 28 days after the second AZD1222 dose. The receptors shown here come from an adult who received the AZD1222 COVID-19 vaccine.

This sequence joins TRBV10-3 and TRBJ2-2; no clear D. The germline CDR1 and CDR2 sequences are ENHRY and SYGVKD. V dropped 4 bases and J dropped 4 bases, with 16 bases sitting between them. The CDR3 is 16 amino acids. The CDR3 bases are TGTGCCATCAGTGCCCGGGCAGGCAGAGCCACCGGGGAGCTGTTTTTT. It encodes CAISARAGRATGELFF.

The V and J genes are TRBV29-1 and TRBJ2-5; the D gene could be TRBD1 or TRBD2 (6 bases each). Germline CDR1 is SQVTM and CDR2 is ANQGSEA. Trimming cost V 3 bases and J 2 bases, with 10 bases left between them. The CDR3 has 13 amino acids. For the CDR3, the DNA is TGCAGCGTTGAGAGGAGGGGGCAAGAGACCCAGTACTTC. Encoded protein: CSVERRGQETQYF.

This clone was seen more than once but under ten times. This chain connects TRBV3-1 (or the pseudogene TRBV3-2) to TRBJ1-3, with a tentative D call TRBD1 (6 bases). Germline assignment: CDR1 LGHDT and CDR2 YNNKEL (reference sequence). V was trimmed by 0 bases and J by 7 bases, leaving 13 bases between them. The CDR3 has 15 residues. This CDR3 reads CASSQELAGANTIYF. For the CDR3, the DNA is TGTGCCAGCAGCCAAGAGCTAGCGGGGGCGAACACCATATATTTT.